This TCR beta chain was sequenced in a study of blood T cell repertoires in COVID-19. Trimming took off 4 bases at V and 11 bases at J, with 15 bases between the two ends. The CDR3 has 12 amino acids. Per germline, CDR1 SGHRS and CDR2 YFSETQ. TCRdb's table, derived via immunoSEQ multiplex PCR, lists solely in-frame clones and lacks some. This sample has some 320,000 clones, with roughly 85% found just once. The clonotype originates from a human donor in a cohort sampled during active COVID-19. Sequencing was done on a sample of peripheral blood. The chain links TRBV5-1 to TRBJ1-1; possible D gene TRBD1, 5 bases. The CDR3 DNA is TGCGCCAGCAGCCACCTGCAGGGCGCGGCTTTCTTT. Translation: CASSHLQGAAFF.